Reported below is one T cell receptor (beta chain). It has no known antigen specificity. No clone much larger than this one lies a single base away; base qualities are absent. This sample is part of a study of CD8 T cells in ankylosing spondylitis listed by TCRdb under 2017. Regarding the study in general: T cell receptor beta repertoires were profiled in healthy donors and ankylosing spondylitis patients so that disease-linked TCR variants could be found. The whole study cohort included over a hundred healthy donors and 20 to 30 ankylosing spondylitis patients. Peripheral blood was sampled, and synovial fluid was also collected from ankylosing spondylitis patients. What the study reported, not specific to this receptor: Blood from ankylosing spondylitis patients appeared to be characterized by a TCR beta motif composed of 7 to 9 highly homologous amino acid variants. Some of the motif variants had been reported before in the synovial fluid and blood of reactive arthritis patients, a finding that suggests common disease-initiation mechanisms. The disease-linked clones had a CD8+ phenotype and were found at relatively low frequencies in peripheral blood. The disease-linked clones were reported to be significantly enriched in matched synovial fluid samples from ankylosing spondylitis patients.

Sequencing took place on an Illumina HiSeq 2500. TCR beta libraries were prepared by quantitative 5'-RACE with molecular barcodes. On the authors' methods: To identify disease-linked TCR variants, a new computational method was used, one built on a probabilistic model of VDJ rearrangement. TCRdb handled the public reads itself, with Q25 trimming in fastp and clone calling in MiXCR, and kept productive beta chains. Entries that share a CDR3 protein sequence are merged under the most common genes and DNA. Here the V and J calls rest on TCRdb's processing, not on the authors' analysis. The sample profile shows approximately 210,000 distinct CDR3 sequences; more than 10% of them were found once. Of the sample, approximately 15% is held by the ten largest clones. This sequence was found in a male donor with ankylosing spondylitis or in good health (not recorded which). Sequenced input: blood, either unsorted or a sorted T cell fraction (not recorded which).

The sequence in DNA is TGTGCCACCAGCGGCCGGGACAGGGGGATAGGCGAGCAGTACTTC. The resulting protein is CATSGRDRGIGEQYF. The V and J segments used are TRBV15 and TRBJ2-7; the central 11 bases match TRBD1. The CDR3 sequence holds 15 residues, the cysteine and phenylalanine included. Solely the CDR3 DNA is kept, with 45 bases framed from the first base. Based on the germline V gene (reference sequence), the CDR1 and CDR2 sequences are LNHNV and YYDKDF. Trimming leaves V shorter by 5 bases and J shorter by 6 bases, with the junction holding 9 bases beyond the gene matches.